The clone carrying this TCR beta chain was counted only a few times. Its cognate antigen is unknown. The germline CDR1 and CDR2 sequences are SGHRS and YFSETQ. This CDR3 is built from 13 residues. The V and J ends lost 7 bases and 6 bases respectively, with 13 bases between them. The data originate from a study of T cells after yellow fever vaccination. Whole-study results and caveats: Booster samples showed a return of most primary-vaccination clones (roughly 96% CD4, 88% CD8).

TCRdb re-analysed the 5' RACE reads in MiXCR, keeping a single row per CDR3 protein. The sample includes 450,000 to 600,000 distinct CDR3 sequences, about 15% of them seen just once. The specimen was PBMCs, collected 4 to 5 days after the first yellow fever vaccination. The chain employs TRBV5-1 and TRBJ2-2; D could derive from TRBD1 or TRBD2 (5 bases each). The TCR sequence derives from a young man who received the YFV17D yellow fever vaccine. As DNA, the CDR3 is TGCGCCAGCTGGCAGGGCGGGCCCGGGGAGCTGTTTTTT. Translating it yields CASWQGGPGELFF.